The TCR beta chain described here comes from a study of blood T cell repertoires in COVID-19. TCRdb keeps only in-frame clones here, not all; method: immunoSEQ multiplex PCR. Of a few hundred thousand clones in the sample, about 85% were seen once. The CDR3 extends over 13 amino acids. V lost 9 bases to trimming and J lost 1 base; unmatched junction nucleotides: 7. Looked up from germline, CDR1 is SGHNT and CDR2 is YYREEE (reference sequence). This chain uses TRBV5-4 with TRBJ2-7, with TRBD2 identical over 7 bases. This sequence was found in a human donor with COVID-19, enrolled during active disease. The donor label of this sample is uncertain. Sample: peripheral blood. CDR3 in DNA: TGTGCCACGTCTCCGGGACTATCCTACGAGCAGTACTTC. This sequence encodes CATSPGLSYEQYF.